This TCR beta chain was profiled in a study of blood T cell repertoires in COVID-19 (dated by TCRdb to the early 2020s). A note on the overall study: Samples covering the acute and convalescent phases of COVID-19 were provided by collaborators in the United States, Italy and Spain. The repertoires were made available in a free public database intended to serve as a resource for research on the immune response to SARS-CoV-2. Nearly every sample came with metadata listing a de-identified subject ID, COVID-19 status, age in years and sex. HLA class I and class II types, where available, came from metadata supplied by the sample provider rather than from assay-based typing. Samples were obtained from the ongoing ImmuneRACE study (first 160 participants) and from some 1,300 subjects provided by 6 global collaborators. The material from the prospective study consisted of cDNA or gDNA derived from T cells, B-cell-depleted T cells, or PBMCs. Subjects who had been exposed to COVID-19, were actively infected with it, or had recovered from it provided the deeply sampled blood TCRbeta repertoires that made up the dataset. Broad study findings and their caveats: The quantity of clinical and demographic metadata differed by source and by participant and was supplied without curation.

CDR1 and CDR2 (SGHAT, FQNNGV) derive from the germline V gene. The V end loses 1 base and the J end loses 12 bases, and a stretch of 10 bases separates them. Including the terminal cysteine and phenylalanine, the CDR3 comprises 12 residues. Only the CDR3 portion is preserved as DNA: 36 bases, with reading frame beginning at the first base. Comment on this clone: Which antigen it targets is not known. Per-base quality was not reported, and no clone a single base away is much larger than it.

Each collaborating institution followed its own protocols to collect whole blood in K2EDTA tubes. For TCRbeta analysis, collaborator samples were shipped as frozen whole blood, as isolated PBMCs, or as DNA extracted from either sample type. TCRbeta CDR3 regions were amplified from genomic DNA by means of the immunoSEQ Assay, a bias-controlled multiplex PCR. The authors' analysis ran thus. The number of nucleated cells in each sample was estimated from the amplification of reference gene primers within the assay. Sequence reads were collapsed and filtered to measure the absolute abundance of every unique TCRbeta CDR3 rearrangement. For each sample, productive Simpson clonality was calculated as the square root of Simpson's diversity index over productive rearrangements. In TCRdb, the immuneACCESS table is reduced to in-frame sequences with V and J assigned. These tables do not hold every clone; where another copy was compared, an unresolved V gene accounts for under half, and the others remain unexplained. V, J and clone size derive from that table, while D and trimming were established from the DNA sequence. The sample table shows 270,000 or so clones, and roughly 84% are seen once. Under 3.5% of the sample comes from the top ten.

Sequencing was carried out using peripheral blood. Recombination joined TRBV11-2 with TRBJ2-1, and the D gene may be TRBD2, 6 bases matching. The clonotype comes from a woman younger than 35 with acute or convalescent COVID-19. CDR3 loop: CASSLGLVGQFF. The DNA reads as follows: TGTGCCAGCAGCTTAGGACTAGTGGGGCAGTTCTTC.